These T cell receptor beta chains were read from a single sample in a study of T cell responses to AZD1222 COVID-19 vaccine. Libraries were prepared by immunoSEQ multiplex PCR; TCRdb keeps only in-frame clonotypes and omits some of them. Among 110,000 or so clones listed, more than 75% were seen once. The sequencing here drew on peripheral blood, taken 28 days after the second AZD1222 dose. These receptors originate from an adult who received the AZD1222 COVID-19 vaccine. Both conserved end residues are part of each CDR3. The D gene is left open where the match is weak. Only some rows state a clone size, as once, few, many or a class for expanded clones.

J | D | size | V | DNA | CDR3
TRBJ2-7 | TRBD1 | once | TRBV6-6 | TGTGCCAGCAACCGACAGGGAGCAGATCGGCAGTACTTC | CASNRQGADRQYF
TRBJ2-3 | . | . | TRBV5-4 | TGTGCCAGCAGCTCTGGAAGGGGCGGGGGCCGCACAGATACGCAGTATTTT | CASSSGRGGGRTDTQYF
TRBJ1-2 | . | . | TRBV18 | TGTGCCAGCTCACCACCGAACGAGGATATGGGCTATGGCTACACCTTC | CASSPPNEDMGYGYTF
TRBJ1-3 | TRBD1 | . | TRBV9 | TGTGCCAGCAGCCTTCCGGGACAGGGGGCTAGAAACACCATATATTTT | CASSLPGQGARNTIYF
TRBJ1-1 | TRBD1 | few | TRBV30 | TGTGCCTGGAGTTCTGGACAGGCCTCACGCACTGAAGCTTTCTTT | CAWSSGQASRTEAFF
TRBJ1-4 | . | . | TRBV30 | TGTGCCTGGAGTATCGGGGGAGGTGAAAAACTGTTTTTT | CAWSIGGGEKLFF
TRBJ2-2 | TRBD1 | . | TRBV7-3 | TGTGCCAGCAGCTTGCAGGGGGCGAACACCGGGGAGCTGTTTTTT | CASSLQGANTGELFF
TRBJ2-1 | . | once | TRBV19 | TGTGCCAGTAGACTTAGCGGTAGCTCCTACAATGAGCAGTTCTTC | CASRLSGSSYNEQFF
TRBJ1-2 | TRBD1 | . | TRBV7-2 | TGTGCCAGCTCACCGGGACAGGGACCCTATGGCTACACCTTC | CASSPGQGPYGYTF
TRBJ2-1 | TRBD2 | . | TRBV5-4 | TGTGCCAGCAGCCCCTGGACTAGCGGATACAATGAGCAGTTCTTC | CASSPWTSGYNEQFF
TRBJ1-2 | . | . | TRBV12-3/TRBV12-4 | TGTGCCAGCAGTTTATTGGGGAACTATGGCTACACCTTC | CASSLLGNYGYTF
TRBJ2-3 | . | . | TRBV24-1 | TGTGCCACGAGGGGGGAATTCGCAGATACGCAGTATTTT | CATRGEFADTQYF
TRBJ1-4 | . | . | TRBV7-8 | TGTGCCAGCAGCTTAGAGGTGGCGGGATTGGATAAACTGTTTTTT | CASSLEVAGLDKLFF
TRBJ1-2 | . | . | TRBV25-1 | TGTGCCAGCAGTAGTACGGGACACACCTTATATGGCTACACCTTC | CASSSTGHTLYGYTF
TRBJ2-3 | TRBD2 | . | TRBV14 | TGTGCCAGCAGCCAAGATAGGACTAGCATCCCAGATACGCAGTATTTT | CASSQDRTSIPDTQYF
TRBJ1-4 | . | once | TRBV27 | TGTGCCAGCAGTTTAGGCGGGCTAGGTGAAAAACTGTTTTTT | CASSLGGLGEKLFF
TRBJ2-1 | . | . | TRBV19 | TGTGCCAGTAGCGCTCCGGGACTTATTTACAATGAGCAGTTCTTC | CASSAPGLIYNEQFF
TRBJ2-7 | . | . | TRBV9 | TGTGCCAGCAGCGTAGACGGAGCAGCTTACTACGAGCAGTACTTC | CASSVDGAAYYEQYF
TRBJ2-7 | . | . | TRBV5-5 | TGTGCCAGCAGCGCGACGGGTTCCCATTACGAGCAGTACTTC | CASSATGSHYEQYF
TRBJ2-7 | . | . | TRBV21-1 | TGTGCCAGCAGCAACCGTAGAGAGCAGTACTTC | CASSNRREQYF
TRBJ1-2 | . | . | TRBV10-3 | TGTGCCATCAGTGGGGGCAGCTATTTCTATGGCTACACCTTC | CAISGGSYFYGYTF
TRBJ1-1 | TRBD1 | . | TRBV6-2/TRBV6-3 | TGTGCCAGCAGTTACCGGGACAGGGGGCGTCGGGGCACTGAAGCTTTCTTT | CASSYRDRGRRGTEAFF
TRBJ2-7 | TRBD1 | . | TRBV18 | TGTGCCAGCTCCGCCCGGACAGGGAACTCCTACGAGCAGTACTTC | CASSARTGNSYEQYF
TRBJ2-1 | . | . | TRBV5-6 | TGTGCCAGCAGCTTCGGCCCTGCGCTGTACAACTACAATGAGCAGTTCTTC | CASSFGPALYNYNEQFF
TRBJ1-2 | . | . | TRBV20-1 | TGCAGTGCTAGTAAGGGCGGGTATGGCTACACCTTC | CSASKGGYGYTF
TRBJ2-7 | . | few | TRBV6-2/TRBV6-3 | TGTGCCAGCAGTCCACCGAGGGACGAGCAGTACTTC | CASSPPRDEQYF
TRBJ1-2 | TRBD1 | . | TRBV6-5 | TGTGCCAGCAGTCTCGACAGGGGTGATGGCTACACCTTC | CASSLDRGDGYTF
TRBJ1-3 | . | . | TRBV12-3/TRBV12-4 | TGTGCCAGCAGCCTGGGGGCTGGAAACACCATATATTTT | CASSLGAGNTIYF
TRBJ1-1 | . | once | TRBV7-3 | TGTGCCAGCAGCACCGTTCCGAACACTGAAGCTTTCTTT | CASSTVPNTEAFF
TRBJ2-2 | . | . | TRBV2 | TGTGCCAGCAGTGTCGGGATCACCGGGGAGCTGTTTTTT | CASSVGITGELFF
TRBJ2-4 | . | . | TRBV7-9 | TGTGCCAGCAGCCTGGTGGCAGGGAGAATTAAAAACATTCAGTACTTC | CASSLVAGRIKNIQYF
TRBJ1-5 | . | . | TRBV4-2 | TGTGCCAGCAGCCATCCTAGGTTGGGGGGGGATCAGCCCCAGCATTTT | CASSHPRLGGDQPQHF
TRBJ1-2 | . | . | TRBV30 | TGTGCCTGGACGTATCTAGGGGGCTACACCTTC | CAWTYLGGYTF
TRBJ2-7 | . | . | TRBV19 | TGTGCCAGTAGTATAGTGTGGGCTTCATTTGACGAGCAGTACTTC | CASSIVWASFDEQYF
TRBJ2-1 | TRBD2 | . | TRBV11-2 | TGTGCCAGCAGGCTTAGAATCTTTGCGGGAGTCACCGACAATGAGCAGTTCTTC | CASRLRIFAGVTDNEQFF
TRBJ1-1 | TRBD1 | . | TRBV6-4 | TGTGCCAGCAGTCGGGACAGGATGAACACTGAAGCTTTCTTT | CASSRDRMNTEAFF
TRBJ1-1 | TRBD1 | . | TRBV29-1 | TGCAGCGGGGACAGGCGTACTGAAGCTTTCTTT | CSGDRRTEAFF